This T cell receptor (beta chain) was found in a study of cytomegalovirus exposure and HLA in healthy donors. The table came from immunoSEQ multiplex PCR; TCRdb's copy has only in-frame clones and leaves some out. Seen here are 110,000 or so clones, roughly 83% observed once, and the top ten hold around 5.1%. Sequenced sample: PBMCs. The sequence came from a young man in good health and CMV-seronegative.

The CDR3 DNA reads TGCGCCAGCAGCTTGGGGGGCGCAGGGCTTGGCACTGAAGCTTTCTTT. Its protein product is CASSLGGAGLGTEAFF. The V and J genes are TRBV5-1 and TRBJ1-1; TRBD1 is a possible D gene (5 bases). The V and J ends lost 0 bases and 4 bases respectively, with 16 bases between them. CDR3 length equals 16 residues. From germline, CDR1 is SGHRS and CDR2 YFSETQ.